This TCR beta chain derives from a study of T cells in Graves' hyperthyroidism and ophthalmopathy. Unmatched junction bases numbered 9, after V lost 6 bases and J lost 4 bases. This CDR3 comprises 15 residues. From RNA transcripts, TCR beta CDR3 regions were amplified. TCR CDR3 regions were first amplified by RT-PCR with HTBI primers. MiXCR was run by TCRdb on the multiplex PCR reads, yielding one entry per CDR3 protein. The table lists a few hundred thousand distinct CDR3 sequences, roughly 25% of them singletons. The sequence came from a man aged 45-65 years with Graves' hyperthyroidism. Sequencing was carried out using blood. This chain connects TRBV12-3 or TRBV12-4 to TRBJ1-2, with 9 bases fitting TRBD1. In nucleotides, the CDR3 is TGTGCCAGCAGGGCCAGACAGGGGGAGGTCTATGGCTACACCTTC. Protein sequence: CASRARQGEVYGYTF.